This T cell receptor beta chain originates from a study of T cell responses to AZD1222 COVID-19 vaccine. CDR3 length: 14 amino acids. The germline CDR1 and CDR2 sequences are SGHKS and YYEKEE (reference sequence). Assay used: immunoSEQ multiplex PCR; TCRdb lists only in-frame clones, some missing. The sample carries about 76,000 clones, more than 60% recorded once. To note about this clone: One end of the junction varies from germline; a read error may be responsible.

Here the sequenced sample was peripheral blood, taken 28 days after the second dose of the MenACWY control vaccine. The chain employs TRBV5-5 and TRBJ2-1, with D possibly being TRBD2 (5 bases). The clonotype comes from an adult who received the MenACWY meningococcal vaccine as a control. This CDR3 reads CASSSEGFYDEQFF. CDR3 DNA: TGTGCCAGCAGCTCCGAGGGCTTCTACGATGAGCAGTTCTTC. Full variable domain (outside the CDR3, taken from reference TRBV5-5 and TRBJ2-1): DAGVTQSPTHLIKTRGQQVTLRCSPISGHKSVSWYQQVLGQGPQFIFQYYEKEERGRGNFPDRFSARQFPNYSSELNVNALLLGDSALYLCASSSEGFYDEQFFGPGTRLTVL.